Listed below are T cell receptor beta chains from one sample, sequenced in a study of blood T cell repertoires in COVID-19. Only in-frame clones appear in the TCRdb table, and some are missing; sequencing was by immunoSEQ multiplex PCR. Of 220,000 or so clones in the sample, 86% were seen once. Sequencing used PBMCs or T cells enriched from blood (not recorded which). Receptors originate from a woman aged 45-65 years who had recovered from COVID-19. The CDR3 runs from the conserved cysteine through the conserved F or W. The D gene is left open where the match is weak. Not every row has a clone size; where given, it reads once, few, many or a size class.

v_gene: TRBV7-9; d_gene: TRBD1; j_gene: TRBJ1-1; abundance: -; len: 15; CDR3aa: CASSLRTGANTEAFF; CDR3nt: TGTGCCAGCAGCTTACGTACAGGGGCGAACACTGAAGCTTTCTTT
v_gene: TRBV10-3; d_gene: -; j_gene: TRBJ2-7; abundance: -; len: 12; CDR3aa: CAISVTGWEQYF; CDR3nt: TGTGCCATCAGTGTAACGGGATGGGAGCAGTACTTC
v_gene: TRBV3-1/TRBV3-2; d_gene: TRBD2; j_gene: TRBJ2-3; abundance: -; len: 17; CDR3aa: CASSPRGSGGPTDTQYF; CDR3nt: TGTGCCAGCAGCCCACGAGGTAGCGGGGGACCCACAGATACGCAGTATTTT
v_gene: TRBV27; d_gene: TRBD1; j_gene: TRBJ2-7; abundance: -; len: 15; CDR3aa: CASSTAGTGTYEQYF; CDR3nt: TGTGCCAGCAGCACCGCCGGGACAGGGACCTACGAGCAGTACTTC
v_gene: TRBV18; d_gene: -; j_gene: TRBJ1-1; abundance: few; len: 15; CDR3aa: CASSPVVSVNTEAFF; CDR3nt: TGTGCCAGCTCACCAGTCGTTTCGGTCAACACTGAAGCTTTCTTT
v_gene: TRBV7-8; d_gene: -; j_gene: TRBJ2-7; abundance: -; len: 17; CDR3aa: CASSFSPRTGTHYEQYF; CDR3nt: TGTGCCAGCAGCTTTTCCCCCCGAACCGGGACTCACTACGAGCAGTACTTC
v_gene: TRBV6-2/TRBV6-3; d_gene: -; j_gene: TRBJ1-1; abundance: -; len: 14; CDR3aa: CASSQDRSNTEAFF; CDR3nt: TGTGCCAGCAGTCAAGACAGGTCGAACACTGAAGCTTTCTTT
v_gene: TRBV7-9; d_gene: -; j_gene: TRBJ2-6; abundance: -; len: 14; CDR3aa: CASSPNSGANVLTF; CDR3nt: TGTGCCAGCAGCCCTAACTCTGGGGCCAACGTCCTGACTTTC
v_gene: TRBV5-1; d_gene: TRBD1; j_gene: TRBJ1-3; abundance: -; len: 15; CDR3aa: CASSRTGGSGNTIYF; CDR3nt: TGCGCCAGCAGCCGGACAGGGGGCTCTGGAAACACCATATATTTT
v_gene: TRBV4-3; d_gene: TRBD1; j_gene: TRBJ1-3; abundance: -; len: 14; CDR3aa: CASSQELQGGTIYF; CDR3nt: TGCGCCAGCAGCCAAGAACTACAGGGGGGCACCATATATTTT
v_gene: TRBV5-1; d_gene: TRBD1; j_gene: TRBJ1-4; abundance: -; len: 16; CDR3aa: CASKGSTGATNEKLFF; CDR3nt: TGCGCCAGCAAAGGCTCGACAGGGGCAACTAATGAAAAACTGTTTTTT
v_gene: TRBV7-9; d_gene: -; j_gene: TRBJ1-6; abundance: medium-sized; len: 15; CDR3aa: CASSLVGPQDSPLHF; CDR3nt: TGTGCCAGCAGCTTAGTAGGACCACAGGATTCACCCCTCCACTTT
v_gene: TRBV2; d_gene: -; j_gene: TRBJ1-1; abundance: few; len: 11; CDR3aa: CASVANTEAFF; CDR3nt: TGTGCCTCCGTAGCGAACACTGAAGCTTTCTTT
v_gene: TRBV24-1; d_gene: TRBD1; j_gene: TRBJ2-1; abundance: -; len: 15; CDR3aa: CATSESGQGLHEQFF; CDR3nt: TGTGCCACCAGTGAGAGTGGACAGGGCCTCCATGAGCAGTTCTTC
v_gene: TRBV4-2; d_gene: TRBD1; j_gene: TRBJ2-3; abundance: -; len: 15; CDR3aa: CASSQGGQGKDTQYF; CDR3nt: TGTGCCAGCAGCCAAGGAGGACAGGGCAAAGATACGCAGTATTTT
v_gene: TRBV27; d_gene: TRBD1; j_gene: TRBJ1-1; abundance: -; len: 16; CDR3aa: CASSSFTWTGDTEAFF; CDR3nt: TGTGCCAGCAGTTCCTTTACCTGGACAGGGGACACTGAAGCTTTCTTT
v_gene: TRBV7-9; d_gene: TRBD1; j_gene: TRBJ1-1; abundance: -; len: 14; CDR3aa: CASSSDRGNTEAFF; CDR3nt: TGTGCCAGCAGCTCGGACAGGGGAAACACTGAAGCTTTCTTT